This TCR beta chain was identified in a study of Graves' ophthalmopathy and Graves' hyperthyroidism. The overall study: The blood sample was drawn at first diagnosis and before any treatment.

This clonotype was seen more than once but under ten times. Its target is unknown. Findings and limits, study-wide: Blood samples also showed most expanded thyroid clonotypes exceeding 0.001 frequency.

TCR beta CDR3 regions were amplified from RNA transcripts. RT-PCR was first run with HTBI primers, then multiplex PCR in a second round. TCRdb used MiXCR to reprocess the multiplex PCR reads, holding one entry per CDR3 protein. In the table there are 150,000 to 200,000 distinct CDR3 sequences, 35% to 50% of which are singletons. Ophthalmopathic donors had moderate-to-severe activity, CAS ≥3 and NOSPECS ≥4, with disease that had lasted under 3 months. Patients with other autoimmune diseases, uncontrolled infections, pregnancy or lactation were excluded. The V end lost 7 bases, the J end lost 5 bases, and 9 bases lay between the germline ends. This CDR3 region has 11 residues.

The rearrangement links TRBV12-3 or TRBV12-4 to TRBJ2-7; possible D gene TRBD2, 5 bases. The sequenced sample consisted of peripheral blood. The origin of this receptor is a man aged 30-40 years with Graves' ophthalmopathy. This CDR3 reads CASNPGNEQYF. The CDR3 coding sequence is TGTGCCAGCAACCCCGGGAACGAGCAGTACTTC.